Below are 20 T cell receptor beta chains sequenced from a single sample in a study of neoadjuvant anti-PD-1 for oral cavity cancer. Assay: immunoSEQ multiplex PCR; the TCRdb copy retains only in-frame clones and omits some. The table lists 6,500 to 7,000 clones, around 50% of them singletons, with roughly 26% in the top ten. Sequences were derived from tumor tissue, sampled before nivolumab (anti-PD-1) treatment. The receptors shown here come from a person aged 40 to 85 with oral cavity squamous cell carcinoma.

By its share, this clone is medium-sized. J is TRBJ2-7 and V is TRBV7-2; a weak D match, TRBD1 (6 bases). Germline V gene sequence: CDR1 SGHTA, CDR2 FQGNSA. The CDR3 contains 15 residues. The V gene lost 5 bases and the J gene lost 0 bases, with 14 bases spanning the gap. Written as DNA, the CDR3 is TGTGCCAGCAGCCAAGACAGGATGCCCTCCTACGAGCAGTACTTC. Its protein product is CASSQDRMPSYEQYF.

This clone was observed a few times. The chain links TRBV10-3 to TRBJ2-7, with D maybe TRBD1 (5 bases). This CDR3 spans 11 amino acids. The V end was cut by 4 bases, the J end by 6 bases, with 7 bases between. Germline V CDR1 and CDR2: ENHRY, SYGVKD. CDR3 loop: CAISGGGEQYF. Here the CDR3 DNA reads TGTGCCATCAGTGGGGGCGGCGAGCAGTACTTC.

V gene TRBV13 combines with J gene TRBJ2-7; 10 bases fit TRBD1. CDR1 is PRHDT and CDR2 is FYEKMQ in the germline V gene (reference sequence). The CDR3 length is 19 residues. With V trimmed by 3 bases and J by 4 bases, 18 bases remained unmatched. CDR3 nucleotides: TGTGCCAGCAGCTTGTCTATACGACAGGGGGCGCGGCTAGGGTACGAGCAGTACTTC. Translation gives CASSLSIRQGARLGYEQYF. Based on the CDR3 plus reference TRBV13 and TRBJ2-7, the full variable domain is AAGVIQSPRHLIKEKRETATLKCYPIPRHDTVYWYQQGPGQDPQFLISFYEKMQSDKGSIPDRFSAQQFSDYHSELNMSSLELGDSALYFCASSLSIRQGARLGYEQYFGPGTRLTVT.

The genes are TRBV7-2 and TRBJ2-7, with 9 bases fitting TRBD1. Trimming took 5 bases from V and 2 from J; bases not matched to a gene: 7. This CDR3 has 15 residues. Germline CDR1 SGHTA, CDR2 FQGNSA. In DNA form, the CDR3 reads TGTGCCAGCAGCCAGGACAGGGGTTGGACCTACGAGCAGTACTTC. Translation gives CASSQDRGWTYEQYF. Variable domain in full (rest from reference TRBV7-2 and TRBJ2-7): GAGVSQSPSNKVTEKGKDVELRCDPISGHTALYWYRQSLGQGLEFLIYFQGNSAPDKSGLPSDRFSAERTGGSVSTLTIQRTQQEDSAVYLCASSQDRGWTYEQYFGPGTRLTVT.

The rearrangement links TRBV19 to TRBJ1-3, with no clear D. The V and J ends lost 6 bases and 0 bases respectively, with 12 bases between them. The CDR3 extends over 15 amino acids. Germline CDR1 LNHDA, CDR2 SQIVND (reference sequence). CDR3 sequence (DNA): TGTGCCAGTAGCGATACGGGTTTCTCTGGAAACACCATATATTTT. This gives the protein CASSDTGFSGNTIYF.

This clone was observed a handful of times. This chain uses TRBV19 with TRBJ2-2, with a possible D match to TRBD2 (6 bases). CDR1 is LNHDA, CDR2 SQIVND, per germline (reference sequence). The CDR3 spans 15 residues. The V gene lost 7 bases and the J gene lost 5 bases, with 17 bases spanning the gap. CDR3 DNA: TGTGCCAGTAAAAAGCCCTCGGGGGATACCGGGGAGCTGTTTTTT. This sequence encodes CASKKPSGDTGELFF. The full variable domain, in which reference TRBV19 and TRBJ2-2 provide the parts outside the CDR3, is DGGITQSPKYLFRKEGQNVTLSCEQNLNHDAMYWYRQDPGQGLRLIYYSQIVNDFQKGDIAEGYSVSREKKESFPLTVTSAQKNPTAFYLCASKKPSGDTGELFFGEGSRLTVL.

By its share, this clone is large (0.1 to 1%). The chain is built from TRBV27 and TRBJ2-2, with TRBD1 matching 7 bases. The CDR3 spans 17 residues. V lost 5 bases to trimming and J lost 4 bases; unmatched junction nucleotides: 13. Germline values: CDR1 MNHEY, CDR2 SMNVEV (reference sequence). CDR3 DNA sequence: TGTGCCAGCAGTCCCCGCCCAGGGACAGTTAGCACCGGGGAGCTGTTTTTT. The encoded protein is CASSPRPGTVSTGELFF.

CDR3 region: CASSLSALGLADEQFF. CDR3 nucleotide sequence: TGTGCCAGCAGCTTAAGTGCCCTCGGACTAGCCGATGAGCAGTTCTTC. J is TRBJ2-1 and V is TRBV7-9; 8 bases map to TRBD2. This CDR3 spans 16 amino acids. Trimming removed 2 bases from V and 8 bases from J; junction bases left unmatched: 11. CDR1 and CDR2 (germline): SEHNR, FQNEAQ (reference sequence).

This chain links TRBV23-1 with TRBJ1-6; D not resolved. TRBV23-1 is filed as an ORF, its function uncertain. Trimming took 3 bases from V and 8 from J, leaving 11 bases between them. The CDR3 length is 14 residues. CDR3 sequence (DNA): TGCGCCAGCAGTCACCTAGAAGGTTATTCACCCCTCCACTTT. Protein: CASSHLEGYSPLHF.

Here the CDR3 DNA reads TGCAGCGCCGCGGACAGTAATAGCAATCAGCCCCAGCATTTT. This gives the protein CSAADSNSNQPQHF. The J gene is TRBJ1-5, the V gene TRBV29-1; TRBD1 might be the D (6 bases). V dropped 7 bases and J dropped 0 bases, with 13 bases sitting between them. CDR3 length: 14 residues. Per germline, CDR1 SQVTM and CDR2 ANQGSEA.

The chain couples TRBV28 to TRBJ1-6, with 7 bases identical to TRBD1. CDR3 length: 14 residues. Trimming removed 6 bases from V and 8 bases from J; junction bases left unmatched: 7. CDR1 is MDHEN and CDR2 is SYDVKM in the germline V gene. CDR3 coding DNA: TGTGCCAGCAGAAATCCAGGGGGGGATTCACCCCTCCACTTT. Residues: CASRNPGGDSPLHF.

The CDR3 reads CASSLVGGRLYEQYF. The CDR3 bases are TGTGCCAGCAGCTTAGTAGGGGGGCGCCTGTACGAGCAGTACTTC. The rearrangement links TRBV7-2 to TRBJ2-7, with D tentatively TRBD1 or TRBD2 (6 bases each). Germline values: CDR1 SGHTA, CDR2 FQGNSA. The CDR3 is made up of 15 amino acids. V was pared by 1 base and J by 4 bases, with 14 bases between.

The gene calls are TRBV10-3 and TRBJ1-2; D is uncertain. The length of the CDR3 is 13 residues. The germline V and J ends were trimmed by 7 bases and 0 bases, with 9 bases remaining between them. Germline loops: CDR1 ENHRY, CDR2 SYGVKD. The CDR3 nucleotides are TGTGCCATCACTCCAGCCGCTAACTATGGCTACACCTTC. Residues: CAITPAANYGYTF.

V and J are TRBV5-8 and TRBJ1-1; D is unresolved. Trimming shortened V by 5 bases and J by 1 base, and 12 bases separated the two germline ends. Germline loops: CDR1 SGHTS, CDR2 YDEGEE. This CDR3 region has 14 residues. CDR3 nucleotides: TGTGCCAGCAGTCTTCTTTCCAGGAACACTGAAGCTTTCTTT. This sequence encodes CASSLLSRNTEAFF.

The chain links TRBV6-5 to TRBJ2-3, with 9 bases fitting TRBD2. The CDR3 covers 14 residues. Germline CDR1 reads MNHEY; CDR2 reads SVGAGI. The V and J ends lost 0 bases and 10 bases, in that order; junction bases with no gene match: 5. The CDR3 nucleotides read TGTGCCAGCAGTTACTCTCCCGGGACTAGCTCGCAGTATTTT. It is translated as CASSYSPGTSSQYF.

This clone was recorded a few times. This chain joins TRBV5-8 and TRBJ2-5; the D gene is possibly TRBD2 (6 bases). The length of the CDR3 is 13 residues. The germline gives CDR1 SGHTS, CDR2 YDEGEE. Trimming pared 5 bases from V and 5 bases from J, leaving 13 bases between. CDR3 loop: CASRLVTSETQYF. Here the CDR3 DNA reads TGTGCCAGCAGACTGGTGACTAGTGAGACCCAGTACTTC.

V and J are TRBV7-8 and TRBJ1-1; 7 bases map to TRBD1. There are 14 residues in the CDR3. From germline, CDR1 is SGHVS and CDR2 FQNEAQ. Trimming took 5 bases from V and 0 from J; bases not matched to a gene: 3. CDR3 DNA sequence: TGTGCCAGCAGCCCACAGGGGCTGAACACTGAAGCTTTCTTT. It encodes CASSPQGLNTEAFF.

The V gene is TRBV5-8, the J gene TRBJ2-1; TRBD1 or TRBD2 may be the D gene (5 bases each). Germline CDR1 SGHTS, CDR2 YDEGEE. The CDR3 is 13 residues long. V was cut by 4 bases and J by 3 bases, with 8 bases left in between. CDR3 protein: CASSRDHYNEQFF. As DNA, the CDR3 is TGTGCCAGCAGCAGGGACCACTACAATGAGCAGTTCTTC.

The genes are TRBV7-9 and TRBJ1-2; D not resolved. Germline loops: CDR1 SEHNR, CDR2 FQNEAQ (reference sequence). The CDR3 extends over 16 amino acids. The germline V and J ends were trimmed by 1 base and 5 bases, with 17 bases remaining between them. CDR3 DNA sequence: TGTGCCAGCAGCTTAGGCTCCGGAGTAGATTTATATGGCTACACCTTC. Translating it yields CASSLGSGVDLYGYTF.

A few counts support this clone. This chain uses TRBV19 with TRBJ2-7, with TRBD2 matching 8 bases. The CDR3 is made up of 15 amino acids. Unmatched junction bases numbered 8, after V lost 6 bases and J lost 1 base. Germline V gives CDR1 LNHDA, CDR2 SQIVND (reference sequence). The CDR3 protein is CASSLAGGPSYEQYF. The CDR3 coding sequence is TGTGCCAGTAGCCTCGCGGGGGGTCCATCCTACGAGCAGTACTTC.